Each of the 14 T cell receptor beta chains below was sequenced from the same sample in a study of glioma-infiltrating T cells after dendritic cell vaccination. TCRdb's table, derived via immunoSEQ multiplex PCR, lists solely in-frame clones and lacks some. Of almost 90,000 clones in the sample, 83% are singletons; the top ten hold less than 7.5%. Noted time point: after dendritic cell vaccination, including at tumor progression/relapse. Specimen: blood, collected after dendritic cell vaccination. The receptor set was obtained from a human donor with glioblastoma.

The chain has TRBV5-6 and TRBJ1-2; D is uncertain. This CDR3 region has 17 residues. The germline V gene has CDR1 SGHDT and CDR2 YYEEEE. V was clipped by 0 bases and J by 2 bases, with 17 bases between them. This chain's CDR3 is CASSLGRGSGYNYGYTF. CDR3 DNA sequence: TGTGCCAGCAGCTTGGGCCGTGGGTCCGGGTACAACTATGGCTACACCTTC. Complete variable domain (other parts from reference TRBV5-6 and TRBJ1-2): DAGVTQSPTHLIKTRGQQVTLRCSPKSGHDTVSWYQQALGQGPQFIFQYYEEEERQRGNFPDRFSGHQFPNYSSELNVNALLLGDSALYLCASSLGRGSGYNYGYTFGSGTRLTVV.

The gene calls are TRBV9 and TRBJ2-2, with 12 nucleotides matching TRBD2. V gave up 4 bases and J gave up 3 bases; unmatched junction bases: 10. Germline CDR1 SGDLS, CDR2 YYNGEE. The CDR3 spans 18 residues. The CDR3 loop is CASSLLAGGQTDTGELFF. CDR3 sequence (DNA): TGTGCCAGCAGCCTACTAGCGGGGGGACAAACGGACACCGGGGAGCTGTTTTTT.

This rearrangement joins TRBV19 to TRBJ1-5; a possible D gene is TRBD1 (6 bases). Germline lookup yields CDR1 LNHDA and CDR2 SQIVND (reference sequence). The V end lost 6 bases, the J end lost 5 bases, and 14 bases lay between the germline ends. This CDR3 comprises 14 residues. CDR3 region: CASRLQAGDQPQHF. Written as DNA, the CDR3 is TGTGCCAGTAGACTTCAGGCAGGGGATCAGCCCCAGCATTTT.

The V gene is TRBV30, the J gene TRBJ2-7; 10 nucleotides match TRBD1. The CDR3 runs to 15 residues. Germline CDR1 is GTSNPN and CDR2 is SVGIG (reference sequence). V trimming: 4 bases; J trimming: 4 bases; junction bases outside the gene matches: 10. CDR3 sequence (DNA): TGTGCCTGGAACTCCCGGGACAGGGGTTGGTACGAGCAGTACTTC. As protein: CAWNSRDRGWYEQYF. The whole variable domain, remainder taken from reference TRBV30 and TRBJ2-7, is SQTIHQWPATLVQPVGSPLSLECTVEGTSNPNLYWYRQAAGRGLQLLFYSVGIGQISSEVPQNLSASRPQDRQFILSSKKLLLSDSGFYLCAWNSRDRGWYEQYFGPGTRLTVT.

The CDR3 spells CASSLASGLADTQYF. In nucleotides, the CDR3 is TGCGCCAGCAGCTTGGCCTCAGGCCTCGCAGATACGCAGTATTTT. V gene TRBV5-1 combines with J gene TRBJ2-3; D uncertain. Per germline, CDR1 SGHRS and CDR2 YFSETQ. V was trimmed by 0 bases and J by 4 bases, leaving 12 bases between them. The CDR3 length is 15 residues.

The genes are TRBV5-1 and TRBJ2-6; 9 bases line up with TRBD1. J gave up 8 bases and V 1 base, and 10 bases lay outside the gene matches. The CDR3 totals 17 residues. CDR1 and CDR2 from the germline V gene are SGHRS and YFSETQ. The CDR3 is CASSLPEKGQGPNVLTF. Here the CDR3 DNA reads TGCGCCAGCAGCTTGCCTGAGAAGGGACAGGGTCCCAACGTCCTGACTTTC.

This chain connects TRBV5-6 to TRBJ2-1; the D gene is possibly TRBD1 (5 bases). The germline CDR1 and CDR2 sequences are SGHDT and YYEEEE. The CDR3 contains 15 residues. Trimming removed 4 bases from V and 3 bases from J, with 14 bases in between. CDR3 coding DNA: TGTGCCAGCAGCCAAACAGGCCTACTCTACAATGAGCAGTTCTTC. Protein product: CASSQTGLLYNEQFF.

The gene calls are TRBV30 and TRBJ1-1; unclear D gene. The germline V and J ends were trimmed by 1 base and 1 base, with 13 bases remaining between them. The length of the CDR3 is 15 residues. CDR1 and CDR2 from the germline V gene are GTSNPN and SVGIG (reference sequence). The CDR3 DNA follows: TGTGCCTGGAGTGCCGCCGGAGGAAAGAACACTGAAGCTTTCTTT. Its translation is CAWSAAGGKNTEAFF.

This clone has more than one count but fewer than ten. V gene TRBV7-2 combines with J gene TRBJ1-2; possible D gene TRBD1, 5 bases. The length of the CDR3 is 14 residues. V lost 5 bases and J lost 4, with 14 bases in between. CDR1 SGHTA and CDR2 FQGNSA come from the germline V gene. The CDR3 spells CASSPAGHGYGYTF. In DNA, the CDR3 is TGTGCCAGCAGCCCGGCGGGGCACGGCTATGGCTACACCTTC.

The chain employs TRBV29-1 and TRBJ2-3, with D tentatively TRBD1 (6 bases). Per germline, CDR1 SQVTM and CDR2 ANQGSEA. The CDR3 consists of 17 residues. Between the trimmed V and J ends, which lost 0 bases and 0 bases, there was a span of 16 bases. The CDR3 region is CSVEDLTDRTSTDTQYF. The CDR3 region has the DNA TGCAGCGTTGAAGATCTAACGGACAGAACTAGCACAGATACGCAGTATTTT.

This clone has a handful of counts. The CDR3 nucleotides read TGTGCCAGCAGCCAACACCGGGAGACGATAATTGAAGCTTTCTTT. Protein: CASSQHRETIIEAFF. The rearrangement joins TRBV6-5 to TRBJ1-1; D is uncertain. The CDR3 consists of 15 residues. Trimming left V 6 bases short and J 7 bases short, with 21 bases between. Germline V CDR1 and CDR2: MNHEY, SVGAGI.

The genes are TRBV4-1 and TRBJ2-3, with TRBD2 identical over 10 bases. The CDR3 runs 14 residues. Per germline, CDR1 MGHRA and CDR2 YSYEKL. Trimming removed 5 bases from V and 5 bases from J; junction bases left unmatched: 4. CDR3 coding DNA: TGCGCCAGCAGCGCTAGCGGGGGTGGAGATACGCAGTATTTT. Amino acid sequence: CASSASGGGDTQYF.

V is TRBV19 and J is TRBJ1-1, with a tentative D call TRBD1 (5 bases). This CDR3 is 15 amino acids long. V gave up 6 bases and J gave up 0 bases, with 14 bases separating them. Germline CDR1 and CDR2: LNHDA and SQIVND (reference sequence). The CDR3 spells CASSLMGGMNTEAFF. CDR3 nucleotides: TGTGCCAGTAGCCTCATGGGGGGTATGAACACTGAAGCTTTCTTT.

The CDR3 nucleotides are TGTGCCAGCAGCGCCGAACCAGGACAGGGTGATTGGCAGTACTTC. Protein sequence: CASSAEPGQGDWQYF. This sequence joins TRBV6-5 and TRBJ2-7; TRBD1 matches 8 bases. The CDR3 spans 15 residues. Germline V gives CDR1 MNHEY, CDR2 SVGAGI. Trimming cost V 6 bases and J 9 bases; bases outside gene matches: 16.